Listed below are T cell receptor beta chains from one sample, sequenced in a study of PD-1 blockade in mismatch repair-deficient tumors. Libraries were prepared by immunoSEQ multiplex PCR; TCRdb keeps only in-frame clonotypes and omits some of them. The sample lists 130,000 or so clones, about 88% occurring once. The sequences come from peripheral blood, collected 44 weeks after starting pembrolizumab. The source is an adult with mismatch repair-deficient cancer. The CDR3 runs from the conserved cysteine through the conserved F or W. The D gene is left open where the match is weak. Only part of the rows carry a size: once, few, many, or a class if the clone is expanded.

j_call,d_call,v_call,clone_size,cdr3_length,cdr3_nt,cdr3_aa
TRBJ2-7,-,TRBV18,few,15,TGTGCCAGCTCACCACAGGGGTCCCGGTCCTACGAGCAGTACTTC,CASSPQGSRSYEQYF
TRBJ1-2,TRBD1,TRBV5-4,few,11,TGTGCCAGCCTTGACAGGGATGGCTACACCTTC,CASLDRDGYTF
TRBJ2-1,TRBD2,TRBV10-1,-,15,TGCGCCAGCAGTTCGACTAGCGGGAGATCCAATGAGCAGTTCTTC,CASSSTSGRSNEQFF
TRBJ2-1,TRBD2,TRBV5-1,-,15,TGCGCCAGCAGCTTGGGAGCGGGAGGGCCAAGTGAGCAGTTCTTC,CASSLGAGGPSEQFF
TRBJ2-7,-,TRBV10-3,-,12,TGTGCCATTGCTAGGGGCAGCGACGAGCAGTACTTC,CAIARGSDEQYF
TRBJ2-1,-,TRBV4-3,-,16,TGCGCCAGCAGCCAAGATATAGGGGATAGCTACAATGAGCAGTTCTTC,CASSQDIGDSYNEQFF
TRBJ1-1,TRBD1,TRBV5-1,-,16,TGCGCCAGCAGCTTGGATAGGGACAGGGGGCATACTGAAGCTTTCTTT,CASSLDRDRGHTEAFF
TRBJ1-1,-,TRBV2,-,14,TGTGCCAGCATAACTACCGGGACATTCCCTGAAGCTTTCTTT,CASITTGTFPEAFF
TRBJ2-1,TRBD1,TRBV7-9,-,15,TGTGCCAGCAGCCTCAGCGGACGGACAGGCCATGGGCAGTTCTTC,CASSLSGRTGHGQFF
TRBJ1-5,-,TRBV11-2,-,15,TGTGCCAGCAGCTACCGGGGACTGCCGGAAGGGCCCCAGCATTTT,CASSYRGLPEGPQHF
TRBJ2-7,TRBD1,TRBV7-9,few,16,TGTGCCAGCAGCGAAGAAGGGACAGGGAATCGCTACGAGCAGTACTTC,CASSEEGTGNRYEQYF
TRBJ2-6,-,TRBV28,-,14,TGTGCCAGCAGTTATGGCTCTGGGGCCAACGTCCTGACTTTC,CASSYGSGANVLTF
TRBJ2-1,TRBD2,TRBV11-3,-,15,TGTGCCAGCAGCCCCCGCCCTAGCGGGAGGCAAGAGCAGTTCTTC,CASSPRPSGRQEQFF
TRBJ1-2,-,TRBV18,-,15,TGTGCCAGCTCACCCGGCCTGCAAAGTCTGTATGGCTACACCTTC,CASSPGLQSLYGYTF
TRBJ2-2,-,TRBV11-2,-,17,TGTGCCAGCAGCTTTTTACCGGGACGGGCGAACACCGGGGAGCTGTTTTTT,CASSFLPGRANTGELFF
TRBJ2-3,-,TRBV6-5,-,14,TGTGCCAGCAGTCGGAACACATACACAGATACGCAGTATTTT,CASSRNTYTDTQYF
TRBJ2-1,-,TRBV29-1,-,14,TGCAGCGTTGCCGGGACCCGGTGGTTGAATGAGCAGTTCTTC,CSVAGTRWLNEQFF
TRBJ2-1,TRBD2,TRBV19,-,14,TGTGCCAGTAGTATAGTCGGGGGAGGGAATGAGCAGTTCTTC,CASSIVGGGNEQFF
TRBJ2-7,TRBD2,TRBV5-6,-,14,TGTGCCAGCAGCTTTCCGGGGACTAACTACGAGCAGTACTTC,CASSFPGTNYEQYF
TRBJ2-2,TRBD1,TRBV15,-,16,TGTGCCACCAGCAGAGGTGGACAGGGAGAGGCCGGGGAGCTGTTTTTT,CATSRGGQGEAGELFF
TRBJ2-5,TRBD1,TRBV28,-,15,TGTGCCAGCACCCCCCCGGGACAGAGACCAGAGACCCAGTACTTC,CASTPPGQRPETQYF
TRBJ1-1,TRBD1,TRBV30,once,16,TGTGCCTGGAGTGAGCGACGGACAGGGAAGAACACTGAAGCTTTCTTT,CAWSERRTGKNTEAFF
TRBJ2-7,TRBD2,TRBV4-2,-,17,TGTGCCAGCAGCCAAGTACCCCTAGGCGGGAGTATGCACGAGCAGTACTTC,CASSQVPLGGSMHEQYF
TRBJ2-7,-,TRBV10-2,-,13,TGCGCCAGCAGAATAGACAGGAACTACGAGCAGTACTTC,CASRIDRNYEQYF
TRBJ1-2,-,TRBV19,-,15,TGTGCCAGTAGTATCTTCTCCAGGACGAACTATGGCTACACCTTC,CASSIFSRTNYGYTF
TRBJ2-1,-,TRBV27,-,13,TGTGCCAGCAGTTTATATGTTGGCAATGAGCAGTTCTTC,CASSLYVGNEQFF
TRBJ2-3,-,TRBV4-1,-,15,TGCGCCAGCAGCCAAGTTAGCGGATACACAGATACGCAGTATTTT,CASSQVSGYTDTQYF
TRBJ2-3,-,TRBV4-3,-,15,TGCGCCAGCAGCCAAGACAAAACTAGCACAGATACGCAGTATTTT,CASSQDKTSTDTQYF
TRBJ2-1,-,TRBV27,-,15,TGTGCCAGCACCACAATGTCCGGGGGCTACAATGAGCAGTTCTTC,CASTTMSGGYNEQFF
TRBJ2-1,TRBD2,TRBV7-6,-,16,TGTGCCAGCAGTTCGTTGTTGGGACTAGCGGACGGTGAGCAGTTCTTC,CASSSLLGLADGEQFF
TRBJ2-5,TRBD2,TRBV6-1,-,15,TGTGCCAGCAGTGAACTAGCGGGAGGGCCAGAGACCCAGTACTTC,CASSELAGGPETQYF
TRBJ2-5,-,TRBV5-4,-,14,TGTGCCAGCAGCTTGGGACAAATCCAAGAGACCCAGTACTTC,CASSLGQIQETQYF
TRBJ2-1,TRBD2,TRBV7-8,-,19,TGTGCCAGCAGCCGATGGACTAGCGGGAGGGCCACCCTCTACAATGAGCAGTTCTTC,CASSRWTSGRATLYNEQFF
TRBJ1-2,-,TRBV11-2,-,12,TGTGCCAGCAGCTACGGGTACTATGGCTACACCTTC,CASSYGYYGYTF
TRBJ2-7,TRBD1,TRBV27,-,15,TGTGCCAGCAGTTTTCACAGGGGCTTTAACTACGAGCAGTACTTC,CASSFHRGFNYEQYF
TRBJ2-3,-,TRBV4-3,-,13,TGCGCCAGCAGCCAATTTAGATGGGATACGCAGTATTTT,CASSQFRWDTQYF
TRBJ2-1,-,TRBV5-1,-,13,TGCGCCAGCAGCTTCCAGAGCGGGAATGAGCAGTTCTTC,CASSFQSGNEQFF
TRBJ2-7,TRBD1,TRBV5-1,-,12,TGCGCCAGCAGCAAAACAGGGGACGAGCAGTACTTC,CASSKTGDEQYF
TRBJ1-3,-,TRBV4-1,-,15,TGCGCCAGCAGCCAAGCCGACCGCTATCGAAACACCATATATTTT,CASSQADRYRNTIYF
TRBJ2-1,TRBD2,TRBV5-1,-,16,TGCGCCAGCAGCCCCGGGACTAGCGGTCTCAACAATGAGCAGTTCTTC,CASSPGTSGLNNEQFF
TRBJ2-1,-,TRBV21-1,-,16,TGTGCCAGCAGCAAGAGGGGCGGGGGCCACTACAATGAGCAGTTCTTC,CASSKRGGGHYNEQFF
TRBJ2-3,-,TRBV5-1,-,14,TGCGCCAGCAGCTTACGAGCTCCCACAGATACGCAGTATTTT,CASSLRAPTDTQYF
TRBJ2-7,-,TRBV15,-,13,TGTGCCACCACCCGCCAGGGATCCTACGAGCAGTACTTC,CATTRQGSYEQYF
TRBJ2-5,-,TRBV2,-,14,TGTGCCAGCAGCGGGGGACTCCTCCAAGAGACCCAGTACTTC,CASSGGLLQETQYF
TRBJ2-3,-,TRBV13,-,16,TGTGCCAGCAGCTTAGTAGCGGAAGGAACCACAGATACGCAGTATTTT,CASSLVAEGTTDTQYF
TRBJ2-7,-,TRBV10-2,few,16,TGCGCCAGCAGTGAGATTCCGGGCTACTACTTCGACGAGCAGTACTTC,CASSEIPGYYFDEQYF
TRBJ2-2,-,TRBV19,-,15,TGTGCCAGTAACCCAGGGGTCCCTAACACCGGGGAGCTGTTTTTT,CASNPGVPNTGELFF
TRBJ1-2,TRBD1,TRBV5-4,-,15,TGTGCCAGCAGCACAGGGACAGGGTATAACTATGGCTACACCTTC,CASSTGTGYNYGYTF
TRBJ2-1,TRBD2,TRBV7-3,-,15,TGTGCCAGCAGCTTAACGGCGGACGGGGGGAATGAGCAGTTCTTC,CASSLTADGGNEQFF
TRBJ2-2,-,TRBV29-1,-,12,TGCAGCGTTGGGCGGAACACCGGGGAGCTGTTTTTT,CSVGRNTGELFF
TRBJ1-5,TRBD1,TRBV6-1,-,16,TGTGCCAGCAGTGAGGGACAGATTTTTAGCAATCAGCCCCAGCATTTT,CASSEGQIFSNQPQHF
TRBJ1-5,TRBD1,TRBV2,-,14,TGTGCCAGCTCCTGGACAGGGCCGAATCAGCCCCAGCATTTT,CASSWTGPNQPQHF
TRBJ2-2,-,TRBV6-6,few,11,TGTGCCAGCAGTAGTACCGGGGAGCTGTTTTTT,CASSSTGELFF